The text below deals with one T cell receptor (beta chain). These data belong to a study of CD4 and CD8 cells across lung adenocarcinoma regions. TCRdb re-analysed the PCR reads in MiXCR, keeping a single row per CDR3 protein. The sample consists of thousands of distinct CDR3 sequences, approximately 63% of them appearing once. The CDR3 loop spans 13 amino acids. The germline V gene encodes CDR1 MNHNS and CDR2 SASEGT. J lost 4 bases, V lost 6 bases, and 1 base had no gene match. J is TRBJ2-1 and V is TRBV6-1; TRBD1 matches at 9 bases. What was sequenced was CD4+ T cells from the center of a lung tumor. The origin of this receptor is a male donor with lung adenocarcinoma. The CD4 and CD8 labels of this study may be unreliable. Written as DNA, the CDR3 is TGTGCCAGCAGCGGGACAGGGTACAATGAGCAGTTCTTC. Its protein product is CASSGTGYNEQFF.